These 8 T cell receptor beta chains share one sample of origin, sequenced in a study of shared clonotypes between healthy human individuals. Measured with immunoSEQ multiplex PCR; TCRdb has only the in-frame clones, and not every one. This table has some 500,000 clones, 79% appearing once. Sequencing was performed on PBMCs. Receptors were obtained from a woman between 35 and 50 years old in good health. Some clones in this sample may be carry-over from other donors' samples.

The chain employs TRBV18 and TRBJ1-2; no clear D gene. Germline CDR1 KGHSH, CDR2 LQKENI. V was clipped by 3 bases and J by 5 bases, with 16 bases between them. The CDR3 runs 15 residues. The DNA of the CDR3 is TGTGCCAGCTCACCTGCCCCAGGCACCGATTATGGCTACACCTTC. Its translation: CASSPAPGTDYGYTF.

This clone was detected only a few times. V gene TRBV14 combines with J gene TRBJ1-5, with 7 bases lining up with TRBD1. The CDR3 spans 19 residues. Trimming at V came to 4 bases and at J to 0 bases, leaving 15 bases not matched to a gene. Germline lookup yields CDR1 SGHDN and CDR2 FVKESK. This chain's CDR3 is CASSPRLGGGYSSNQPQHF. The CDR3 DNA follows: TGTGCCAGCAGCCCAAGGTTAGGGGGCGGATATAGTAGCAATCAGCCCCAGCATTTT.

Points on this clone: It may be a read error: a sequence one base away is much more abundant. This same CDR3 is encoded by further DNA sequences in the sample. The rearrangement links TRBV7-2 to TRBJ1-1, with D possibly matching TRBD1 (5 bases). CDR3 length equals 17 residues. V was trimmed by 3 bases and J by 8 bases, leaving 25 bases between them. Per the germline V gene, CDR1 is SGHTA and CDR2 is FQGNSA. The CDR3 here is CASSLHGPGRGTWEAFF. The CDR3 DNA is TGTGCCAGCAGCTTGCATGGTCCCGGTCGGGGGACTTGGGAAGCTTTCTTT.

The V and J genes are TRBV7-9 and TRBJ2-7, with 9 nucleotides matching TRBD1. CDR3 size: 16 residues. The germline gives CDR1 SEHNR, CDR2 FQNEAQ (reference sequence). V lost 4 bases and J lost 4; bases outside the gene matches: 11. The CDR3 here is CASSSDRDRAGYEQYF. The CDR3 bases are TGTGCCAGCAGCTCAGACCGGGACAGGGCAGGGTACGAGCAGTACTTC.

The chain joins TRBV11-2 to TRBJ2-7; unclear D gene. V shed 2 bases and J shed 4 bases, with 3 bases lying between them. Looked up from germline, CDR1 is SGHAT and CDR2 is FQNNGV. The CDR3 has 11 amino acids. CDR3 residues: CASSLIYEQYF. Here the CDR3 DNA reads TGTGCCAGCAGCTTAATATACGAGCAGTACTTC.

In this sample, this clone turned up a few times. V is TRBV28 and J is TRBJ2-3; 11 nucleotides agree with TRBD2. Germline V gives CDR1 MDHEN, CDR2 SYDVKM. CDR3 length: 21 amino acids. J lost 1 base, V lost 3 bases, and 18 bases had no gene match. In nucleotides, the CDR3 is TGTGCCAGCAGTTTCCCCATAGCGGGAGGGCCCTTGGAAGTCGGCACAGATACGCAGTATTTT. Translating gives CASSFPIAGGPLEVGTDTQYF.

A note on this clone: Other DNA sequences in this sample translate to the same CDR3. The chain recombines TRBV18 with TRBJ1-1; D is unclear. Trimming removed 3 bases from V and 1 base from J, with 6 bases in between. CDR3 size: 13 residues. In germline, CDR1 is KGHSH, CDR2 LQKENI. Here the CDR3 reads CASSPRGNTEAFF. CDR3 DNA: TGTGCCAGCTCACCTCGCGGGAACACTGAAGCTTTCTTT.

This clone was detected only a few times. V and J are TRBV30 and TRBJ2-5; no reliable D call. The end of the DNA fits TRBJ2-7 better, so the J call may be wrong. This CDR3 comprises 13 residues. Germline assignment: CDR1 GTSNPN and CDR2 SVGIG (reference sequence). This CDR3 is CAWSVSFESEQYF. The CDR3 region has the DNA TGTGCCTGGAGTGTGTCCTTCGAAAGCGAGCAGTACTTC.